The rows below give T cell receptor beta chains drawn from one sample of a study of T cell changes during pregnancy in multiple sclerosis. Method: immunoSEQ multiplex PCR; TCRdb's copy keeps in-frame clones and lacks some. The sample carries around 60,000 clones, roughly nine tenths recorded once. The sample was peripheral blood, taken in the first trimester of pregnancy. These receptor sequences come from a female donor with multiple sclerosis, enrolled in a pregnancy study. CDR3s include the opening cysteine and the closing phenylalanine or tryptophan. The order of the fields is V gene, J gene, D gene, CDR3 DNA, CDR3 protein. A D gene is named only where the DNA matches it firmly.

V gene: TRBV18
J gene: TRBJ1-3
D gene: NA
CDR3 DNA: TGTGCCAGTTACAGGGAGAACTTCTCTGGAAACACCATATATTTT
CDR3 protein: CASYRENFSGNTIYF

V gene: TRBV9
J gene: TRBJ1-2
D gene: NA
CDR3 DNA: TGTGCCAGCAGCGGAAGTCCCACAGCAAACTATGGCTACACCTTC
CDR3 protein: CASSGSPTANYGYTF

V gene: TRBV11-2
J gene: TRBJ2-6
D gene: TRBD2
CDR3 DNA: TGTGCCAGCAGCTTCGGACTAGCGGGAGCACCCCCCAACGTCCTGACTTTC
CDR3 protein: CASSFGLAGAPPNVLTF

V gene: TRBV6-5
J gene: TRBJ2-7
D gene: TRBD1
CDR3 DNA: TGTGCCAGCAGTTACCGACGGGACAGGGTCCCCTACGAGCAGTACTTC
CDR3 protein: CASSYRRDRVPYEQYF

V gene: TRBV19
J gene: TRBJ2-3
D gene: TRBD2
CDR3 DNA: TGTGCCAGTAGTGGCCCGGGACTAGCGGGAGTTAGAGATACGCAGTATTTT
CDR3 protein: CASSGPGLAGVRDTQYF

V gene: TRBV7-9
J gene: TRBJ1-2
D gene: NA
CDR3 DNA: TGTGCCAGCAGCTCCCGCCTAGACCCTCAAGTACTTGGCTACACCTTC
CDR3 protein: CASSSRLDPQVLGYTF

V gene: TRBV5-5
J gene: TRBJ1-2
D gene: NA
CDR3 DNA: TGTGCCAGCAGCTTAGAGGGCGGCGGCTACACCTTC
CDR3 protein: CASSLEGGGYTF

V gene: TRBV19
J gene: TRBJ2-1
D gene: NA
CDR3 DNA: TGTGCCAGTAAGCCGACAGACTCACGACCGTTCTTC
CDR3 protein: CASKPTDSRPFF

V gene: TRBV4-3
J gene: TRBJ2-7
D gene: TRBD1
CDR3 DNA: TGCGCCAGCAGCAAAAGGGACAGGGCGATCGAGCAGTACTTC
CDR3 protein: CASSKRDRAIEQYF

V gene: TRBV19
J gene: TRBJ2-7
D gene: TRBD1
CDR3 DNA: TGTGCCAGTACCCAGACAGGGGGGGGCGAGCAGTACTTC
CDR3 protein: CASTQTGGGEQYF

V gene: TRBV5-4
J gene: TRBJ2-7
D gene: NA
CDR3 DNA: TGTGCCAGCAGCTCCGACCCTCTTGGCGGCCACACCTACGAGCAGTACTTC
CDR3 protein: CASSSDPLGGHTYEQYF

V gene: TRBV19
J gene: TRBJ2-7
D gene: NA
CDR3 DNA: TGTGCCAGTAGTATGGGCCAGGCCCCAGGTTACGAGCAGTACTTC
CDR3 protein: CASSMGQAPGYEQYF

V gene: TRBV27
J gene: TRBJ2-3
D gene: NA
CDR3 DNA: TGTGCCAGCAGACGAGCAGATACGCAGTATTTT
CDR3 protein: CASRRADTQYF

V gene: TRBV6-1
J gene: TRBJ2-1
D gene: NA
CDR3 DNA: TGTGCCAGCAGTGAACCGAGCACCGAGCAGTTCTTC
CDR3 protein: CASSEPSTEQFF

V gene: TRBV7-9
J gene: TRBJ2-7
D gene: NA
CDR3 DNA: TGTGCCAGCAGCTTCCAGGGGCGCTACGAGCAGTACTTC
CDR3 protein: CASSFQGRYEQYF

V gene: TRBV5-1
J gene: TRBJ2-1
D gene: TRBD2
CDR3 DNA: TGCGCCAGCAGCCCTCTAAGCGGGGTTAACAATGAGCAGTTCTTC
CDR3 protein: CASSPLSGVNNEQFF